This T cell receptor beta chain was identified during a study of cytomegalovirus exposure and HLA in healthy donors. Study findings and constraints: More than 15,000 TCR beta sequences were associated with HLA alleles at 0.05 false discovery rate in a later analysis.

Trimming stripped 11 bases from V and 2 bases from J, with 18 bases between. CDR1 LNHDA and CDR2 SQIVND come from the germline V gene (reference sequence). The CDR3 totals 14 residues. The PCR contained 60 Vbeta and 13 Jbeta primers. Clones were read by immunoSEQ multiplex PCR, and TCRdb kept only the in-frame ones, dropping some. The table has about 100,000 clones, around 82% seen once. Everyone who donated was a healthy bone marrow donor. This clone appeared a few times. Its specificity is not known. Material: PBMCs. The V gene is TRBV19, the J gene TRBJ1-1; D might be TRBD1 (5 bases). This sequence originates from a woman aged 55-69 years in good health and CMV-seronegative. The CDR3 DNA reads TGTGCCGATCAGGGATCCTCCCTTAACACTGAAGCTTTCTTT. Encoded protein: CADQGSSLNTEAFF. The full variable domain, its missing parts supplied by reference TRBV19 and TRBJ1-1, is DGGITQSPKYLFRKEGQNVTLSCEQNLNHDAMYWYRQDPGQGLRLIYYSQIVNDFQKGDIAEGYSVSREKKESFPLTVTSAQKNPTAFYLCADQGSSLNTEAFFGQGTRLTVV.